This entry describes one T cell receptor (beta chain). Antigen: not known. The CDR3 is 14 residues long. With 7 bases removed from V and 10 bases from J, the gap between germline ends came to 19 bases. TCRdb passed the 5' RACE reads through MiXCR, listing each CDR3 protein once. The top ten clones hold over 12% of a sample with 450,000 to 600,000 distinct CDR3 sequences, approximately 12% of them seen once. These data come from a study of T cells after yellow fever vaccination. Study background: When fractions had low cell numbers, they were prepared with SMART-Seq v4 Ultra Low Input. Whole-study results and caveats: Booster samples showed a return of most primary-vaccination clones (around 96% CD4, 70% to 90% CD8).

Sequences were derived from PBMCs, sampled on the day of the yellow fever booster vaccination. This chain connects TRBV12-3 or TRBV12-4 to TRBJ2-2, with D perhaps TRBD2 (7 bases). The TCR was taken from a man aged 25 to 40 who received the YFV17D yellow fever vaccine. This CDR3 reads CASTSARGAEELFF. The CDR3 nucleotides read TGTGCCAGCACCTCCGCCCGGGGGGCGGAGGAGCTGTTTTTT.